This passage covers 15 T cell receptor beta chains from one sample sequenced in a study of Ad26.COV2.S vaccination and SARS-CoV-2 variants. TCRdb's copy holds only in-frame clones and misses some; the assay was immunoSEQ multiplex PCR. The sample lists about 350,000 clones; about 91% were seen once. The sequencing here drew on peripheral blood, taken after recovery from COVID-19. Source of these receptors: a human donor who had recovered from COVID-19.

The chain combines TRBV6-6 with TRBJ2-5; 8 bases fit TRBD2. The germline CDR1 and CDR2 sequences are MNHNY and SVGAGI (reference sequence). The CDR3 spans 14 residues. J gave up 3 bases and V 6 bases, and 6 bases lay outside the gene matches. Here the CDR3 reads CASSRRGGEETQYF. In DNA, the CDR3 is TGTGCCAGCAGCCGACGGGGGGGTGAAGAGACCCAGTACTTC.

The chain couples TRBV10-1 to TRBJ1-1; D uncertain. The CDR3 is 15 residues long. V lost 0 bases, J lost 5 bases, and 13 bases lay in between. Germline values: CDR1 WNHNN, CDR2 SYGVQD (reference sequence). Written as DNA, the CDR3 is TGCGCCAGCAGTGAGTCGCGGGCGGGAGGGACTGAAGCTTTCTTT. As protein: CASSESRAGGTEAFF.

CDR3 sequence: CASSPGAIETQYF. The CDR3 DNA reads as TGTGCCAGCAGCCCCGGTGCGATTGAGACCCAGTACTTC. The rearrangement uses TRBV7-2 and TRBJ2-5; no clear D gene. The CDR3 length is 13 residues. The germline V and J ends were trimmed by 5 bases and 5 bases, with 12 bases remaining between them. Germline-derived CDR1 and CDR2 are SGHTA and FQGNSA.

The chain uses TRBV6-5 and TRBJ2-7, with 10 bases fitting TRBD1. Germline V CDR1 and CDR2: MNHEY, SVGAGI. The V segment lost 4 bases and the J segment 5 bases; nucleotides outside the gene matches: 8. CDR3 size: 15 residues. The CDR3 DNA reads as TGTGCCAGCAGTTTCTTCCGGGACAGGGGCCACGAGCAGTACTTC. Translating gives CASSFFRDRGHEQYF.

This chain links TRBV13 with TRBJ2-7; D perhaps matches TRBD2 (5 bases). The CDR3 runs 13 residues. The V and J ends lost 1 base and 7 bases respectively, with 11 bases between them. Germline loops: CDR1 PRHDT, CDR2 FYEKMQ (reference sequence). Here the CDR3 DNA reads TGTGCCAGCAGCTTAGCGGGGAAGGAAGAGCAGTACTTC. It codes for CASSLAGKEEQYF.

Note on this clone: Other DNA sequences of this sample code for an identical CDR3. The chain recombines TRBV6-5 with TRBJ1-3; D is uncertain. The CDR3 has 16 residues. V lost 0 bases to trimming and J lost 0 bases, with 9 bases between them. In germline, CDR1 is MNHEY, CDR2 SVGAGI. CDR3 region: CASSYSLISSGNTIYF. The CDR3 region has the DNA TGTGCCAGCAGTTACTCCCTAATCAGCTCTGGAAACACCATATATTTT.

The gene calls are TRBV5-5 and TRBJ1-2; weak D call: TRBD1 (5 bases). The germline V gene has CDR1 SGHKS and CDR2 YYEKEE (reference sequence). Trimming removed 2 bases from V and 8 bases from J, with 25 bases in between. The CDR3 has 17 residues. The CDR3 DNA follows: TGTGCCAGCAGCTTAAGGGTTTCGGCGTCCGGGGCCAACGGCTACACCTTC. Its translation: CASSLRVSASGANGYTF. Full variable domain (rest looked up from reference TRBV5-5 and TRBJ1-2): DAGVTQSPTHLIKTRGQQVTLRCSPISGHKSVSWYQQVLGQGPQFIFQYYEKEERGRGNFPDRFSARQFPNYSSELNVNALLLGDSALYLCASSLRVSASGANGYTFGSGTRLTVV.

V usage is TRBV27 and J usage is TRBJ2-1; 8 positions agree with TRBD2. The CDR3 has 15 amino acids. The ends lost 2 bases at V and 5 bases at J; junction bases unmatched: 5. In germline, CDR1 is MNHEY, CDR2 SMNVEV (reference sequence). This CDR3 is CASSLRSGIDNEQFF. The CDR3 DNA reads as TGTGCCAGCAGTTTACGTAGCGGGATCGACAATGAGCAGTTCTTC.

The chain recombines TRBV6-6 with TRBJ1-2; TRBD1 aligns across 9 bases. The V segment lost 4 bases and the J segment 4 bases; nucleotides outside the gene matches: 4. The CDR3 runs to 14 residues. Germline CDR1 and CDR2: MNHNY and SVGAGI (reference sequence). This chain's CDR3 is CASSSTGGLYGYTF. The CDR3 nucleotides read TGTGCCAGCAGTTCGACAGGGGGTCTCTATGGCTACACCTTC.

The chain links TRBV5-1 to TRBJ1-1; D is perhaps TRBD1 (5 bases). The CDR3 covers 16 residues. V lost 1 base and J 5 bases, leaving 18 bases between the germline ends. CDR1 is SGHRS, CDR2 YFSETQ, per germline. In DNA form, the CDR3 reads TGCGCCAGCAGCTTGAACGCAGGGTTAGTGGGGACTGAAGCTTTCTTT. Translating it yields CASSLNAGLVGTEAFF.

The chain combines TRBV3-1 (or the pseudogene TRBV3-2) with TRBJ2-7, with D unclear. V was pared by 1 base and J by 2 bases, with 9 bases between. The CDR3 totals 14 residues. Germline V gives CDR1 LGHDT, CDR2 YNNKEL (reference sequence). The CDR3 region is CASSQGMYTYEQYF. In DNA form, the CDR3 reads TGTGCCAGCAGCCAAGGTATGTACACCTACGAGCAGTACTTC.

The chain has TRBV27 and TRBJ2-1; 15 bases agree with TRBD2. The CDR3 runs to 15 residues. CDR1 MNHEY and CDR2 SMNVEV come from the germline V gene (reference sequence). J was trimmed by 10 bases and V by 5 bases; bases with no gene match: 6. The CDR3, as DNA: TGTGCCAGCAGTATCGGGACTAGCGGGGGGAACGAGCAGTTCTTC. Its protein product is CASSIGTSGGNEQFF.

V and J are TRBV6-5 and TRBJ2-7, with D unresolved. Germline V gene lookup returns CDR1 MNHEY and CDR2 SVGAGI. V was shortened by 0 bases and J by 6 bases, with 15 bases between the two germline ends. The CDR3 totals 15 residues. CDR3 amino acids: CASSYSPGQLGEQYF. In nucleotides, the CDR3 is TGTGCCAGCAGTTACTCGCCGGGTCAGCTTGGCGAGCAGTACTTC.

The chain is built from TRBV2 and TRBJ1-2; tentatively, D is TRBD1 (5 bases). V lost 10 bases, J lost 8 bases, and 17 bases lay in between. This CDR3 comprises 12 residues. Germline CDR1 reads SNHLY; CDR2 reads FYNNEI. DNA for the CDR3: TGTGCCACTCCGGGGAGGCAGGGCGGCTACACCTTC. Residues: CATPGRQGGYTF.

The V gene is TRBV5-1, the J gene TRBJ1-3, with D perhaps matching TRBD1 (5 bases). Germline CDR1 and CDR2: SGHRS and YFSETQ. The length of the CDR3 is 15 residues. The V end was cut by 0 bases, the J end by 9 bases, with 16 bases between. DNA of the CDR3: TGCGCCAGCAGCTTGGTGTCGGGGCCGGAGGGCACCATATATTTT. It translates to CASSLVSGPEGTIYF.